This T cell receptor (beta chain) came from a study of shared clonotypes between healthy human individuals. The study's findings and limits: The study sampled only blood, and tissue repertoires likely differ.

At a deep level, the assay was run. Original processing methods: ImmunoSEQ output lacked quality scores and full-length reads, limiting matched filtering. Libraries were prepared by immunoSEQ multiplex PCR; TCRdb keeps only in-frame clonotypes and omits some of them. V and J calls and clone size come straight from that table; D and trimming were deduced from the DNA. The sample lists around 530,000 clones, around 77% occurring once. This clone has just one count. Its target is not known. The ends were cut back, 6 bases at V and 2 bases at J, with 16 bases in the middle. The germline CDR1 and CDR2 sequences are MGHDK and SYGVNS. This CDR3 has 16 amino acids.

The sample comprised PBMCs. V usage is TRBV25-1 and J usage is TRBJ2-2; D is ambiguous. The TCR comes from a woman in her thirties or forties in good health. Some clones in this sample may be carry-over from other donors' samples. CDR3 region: CASRPSGRSNTGELFF. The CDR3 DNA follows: TGTGCCAGCAGGCCAAGTGGGCGGAGTAACACCGGGGAGCTGTTTTTT. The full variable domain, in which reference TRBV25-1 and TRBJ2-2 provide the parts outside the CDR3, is EADIYQTPRYLVIGTGKKITLECSQTMGHDKMYWYQQDPGMELHLIHYSYGVNSTEKGDLSSESTVSRIRTEHFPLTLESARPSHTSQYLCASRPSGRSNTGELFFGEGSRLTVL.